What follows describes a single TCR beta chain. Its cognate antigen is unknown. This sample was taken from a study of T cell repertoires in cytomegalovirus infection. Overall study context: Based on public TCR beta signatures, there were indications of CMV infection and of a matching HLA type.

Trimming took 5 bases from V and 4 from J, leaving 14 bases between them. The germline gives CDR1 SGHVS, CDR2 FNYEAQ. The CDR3 is 14 amino acids. Study results and limitations: Dominating the ex vivo response were TCR beta clonotypes that were CMV-specific and HLA-C-restricted.

One entry per CDR3 protein, called by TCRdb with MiXCR from the reads. The sample shows under 95,000 distinct CDR3 sequences, more than 40% of them seen only once. The sequence was obtained from a human donor in good health (CMV status not recorded). Some clones in this sample may be carry-over from other donors' samples. The V call is TRBV7-6, the J call TRBJ1-2; no firm D call. The sequenced sample was CD8+ T cells from cultured PBMCs, obtained from culture after CMV antigen stimulation. In DNA, the CDR3 is TGTGCCAGCAGCCCAACTGCTGGGCTCTATGGCTACACCTTC. It is translated as CASSPTAGLYGYTF.